These T cell receptor beta chains were read from a single sample in a study of cytomegalovirus exposure and HLA in healthy donors. Method: immunoSEQ multiplex PCR; TCRdb's copy keeps in-frame clones and lacks some. The sample includes about 150,000 clones, roughly 82% of them seen just once. The material sequenced was PBMCs. These receptors were taken from a woman aged 50 to 65 in good health and CMV-seropositive. Each CDR3 is given with its conserved first and last residue. The order of the fields is clone size, V gene, J gene, D gene, CDR3 protein, CDR3 DNA. The D gene is left open where the match is weak. Only some rows state a clone size, as once, few, many or a class for expanded clones.

abundance: -
v_gene: TRBV27
j_gene: TRBJ1-5
d_gene: -
CDR3aa: CASSLSSGGQPQHF
CDR3nt: TGTGCCAGCAGTTTATCGAGCGGAGGTCAGCCCCAGCATTTT

abundance: few
v_gene: TRBV27
j_gene: TRBJ2-7
d_gene: TRBD2
CDR3aa: CASSLGTSGAYEQYF
CDR3nt: TGTGCCAGCAGTTTGGGAACTAGCGGGGCCTACGAGCAGTACTTC

abundance: -
v_gene: TRBV7-9
j_gene: TRBJ2-7
d_gene: TRBD1
CDR3aa: CASSRTGNEQYF
CDR3nt: TGTGCCAGCAGCCGGACAGGGAACGAGCAGTACTTC

abundance: -
v_gene: TRBV12-5
j_gene: TRBJ2-7
d_gene: -
CDR3aa: CASGLPTRGYEQYF
CDR3nt: TGTGCTAGTGGTTTGCCCACACGCGGCTACGAGCAGTACTTC

abundance: -
v_gene: TRBV7-2
j_gene: TRBJ2-7
d_gene: -
CDR3aa: CASSLTQTYEQYF
CDR3nt: TGTGCCAGCAGCCTGACACAGACCTACGAGCAGTACTTC

abundance: -
v_gene: TRBV2
j_gene: TRBJ1-2
d_gene: TRBD1
CDR3aa: CASSEPDRGGSGYTF
CDR3nt: TGTGCCAGCAGTGAACCAGACAGGGGCGGAAGTGGCTACACCTTC

abundance: -
v_gene: TRBV7-2
j_gene: TRBJ2-1
d_gene: TRBD2
CDR3aa: CASRLTSANNEQFF
CDR3nt: TGTGCCAGCAGACTGACTAGCGCCAACAATGAGCAGTTCTTC

abundance: -
v_gene: TRBV19
j_gene: TRBJ2-3
d_gene: TRBD1
CDR3aa: CASSDRVADTQYF
CDR3nt: TGTGCCAGTAGCGACAGGGTCGCAGATACGCAGTATTTT

abundance: -
v_gene: TRBV5-1
j_gene: TRBJ2-2
d_gene: TRBD2
CDR3aa: CASSLVSGANTGELFF
CDR3nt: TGCGCCAGCAGCTTGGTTAGCGGGGCAAACACCGGGGAGCTGTTTTTT

abundance: once
v_gene: TRBV12-5
j_gene: TRBJ2-7
d_gene: -
CDR3aa: CASGLGLGASYEQYF
CDR3nt: TGTGCTAGTGGTTTGGGGCTGGGGGCTTCCTACGAGCAGTACTTC

abundance: few
v_gene: TRBV14
j_gene: TRBJ2-1
d_gene: TRBD2
CDR3aa: CASSRTSGRHEQFF
CDR3nt: TGTGCCAGCAGCCGGACTAGCGGCCGCCATGAGCAGTTCTTC

abundance: -
v_gene: TRBV7-9
j_gene: TRBJ2-3
d_gene: TRBD2
CDR3aa: CASSETSGGANTQYF
CDR3nt: TGTGCCAGCAGCGAGACTAGCGGGGGGGCGAATACGCAGTATTTT

abundance: once
v_gene: TRBV7-2
j_gene: TRBJ2-1
d_gene: -
CDR3aa: CASSPRFPYGDEQFF
CDR3nt: TGTGCCAGCAGCCCCAGGTTCCCCTACGGGGATGAGCAGTTCTTC

abundance: once
v_gene: TRBV2
j_gene: TRBJ2-7
d_gene: -
CDR3aa: CAIDRGAGYEQYF
CDR3nt: TGTGCCATCGACCGGGGCGCGGGGTACGAGCAGTACTTC

abundance: -
v_gene: TRBV6-5
j_gene: TRBJ1-5
d_gene: TRBD1
CDR3aa: CASRSGQGGNQPQHF
CDR3nt: TGTGCCAGCAGGTCGGGACAGGGCGGCAATCAGCCCCAGCATTTT

abundance: -
v_gene: TRBV10-3
j_gene: TRBJ1-2
d_gene: TRBD1
CDR3aa: CAISYQGQTYGYTF
CDR3nt: TGTGCCATCAGTTACCAGGGACAGACGTATGGCTACACCTTC

abundance: few
v_gene: TRBV20-1
j_gene: TRBJ2-7
d_gene: -
CDR3aa: CSARWGPEQYF
CDR3nt: TGCAGTGCTAGATGGGGCCCCGAGCAGTACTTC

abundance: -
v_gene: TRBV18
j_gene: TRBJ1-1
d_gene: -
CDR3aa: CASSRERGLPFYEAFF
CDR3nt: TGTGCCAGCTCACGTGAAAGGGGGTTGCCCTTTTATGAAGCTTTCTTT

abundance: once
v_gene: TRBV6-5
j_gene: TRBJ2-5
d_gene: TRBD1
CDR3aa: CASTLDRGGTQYF
CDR3nt: TGTGCCAGCACACTTGACAGGGGGGGGACCCAGTACTTC

abundance: -
v_gene: TRBV27
j_gene: TRBJ1-2
d_gene: TRBD1
CDR3aa: CASSLYFDRVAYGYTF
CDR3nt: TGTGCCAGCAGTTTATACTTTGACAGGGTGGCTTATGGCTACACCTTC

abundance: -
v_gene: TRBV9
j_gene: TRBJ1-1
d_gene: -
CDR3aa: CASSVWGQGTNTEAFF
CDR3nt: TGTGCCAGCAGCGTCTGGGGGCAGGGAACGAACACTGAAGCTTTCTTT

abundance: -
v_gene: TRBV2
j_gene: TRBJ2-3
d_gene: -
CDR3aa: CASSGERDTQYF
CDR3nt: TGTGCCAGCAGTGGAGAGCGCGATACGCAGTATTTT

abundance: -
v_gene: TRBV4-2
j_gene: TRBJ1-6
d_gene: -
CDR3aa: CASSQARGADSPLHF
CDR3nt: TGTGCCAGCAGCCAAGCGCGGGGGGCGGATTCACCCCTCCACTTT

abundance: -
v_gene: TRBV29-1
j_gene: TRBJ1-1
d_gene: -
CDR3aa: CSVGEGGGEAFF
CDR3nt: TGCAGCGTTGGGGAGGGGGGAGGAGAAGCTTTCTTT

abundance: few
v_gene: TRBV7-8
j_gene: TRBJ2-1
d_gene: -
CDR3aa: CASSQSGLYKFF
CDR3nt: TGTGCCAGCAGCCAAAGCGGGCTGTATAAGTTCTTC

abundance: -
v_gene: TRBV15
j_gene: TRBJ2-3
d_gene: TRBD1
CDR3aa: CATSRGGQGTDTQYF
CDR3nt: TGTGCCACCAGCAGAGGTGGACAGGGCACAGATACGCAGTATTTT

abundance: -
v_gene: TRBV5-1
j_gene: TRBJ2-7
d_gene: TRBD1
CDR3aa: CASSSGQGAILGSYEQYF
CDR3nt: TGCGCCAGCAGCTCGGGACAGGGGGCGATTTTAGGATCCTACGAGCAGTACTTC

abundance: -
v_gene: TRBV7-2
j_gene: TRBJ2-1
d_gene: TRBD1
CDR3aa: CASSHDRGSYNEQFF
CDR3nt: TGTGCCAGCAGCCACGACAGGGGATCTTACAATGAGCAGTTCTTC

abundance: -
v_gene: TRBV5-6
j_gene: TRBJ1-6
d_gene: -
CDR3aa: CASSLRTGSYNSPLHF
CDR3nt: TGTGCCAGCAGCTTGCGAACAGGTTCCTATAATTCACCCCTCCACTTT

abundance: -
v_gene: TRBV4-2
j_gene: TRBJ1-5
d_gene: -
CDR3aa: CASSQDGGNQPQHF
CDR3nt: TGTGCCAGCAGCCAAGATGGGGGGAATCAGCCCCAGCATTTT

abundance: -
v_gene: TRBV6-4
j_gene: TRBJ2-1
d_gene: TRBD1
CDR3aa: CASSTRDRVGEQFF
CDR3nt: TGTGCCAGCAGTACCCGGGACAGGGTCGGTGAGCAGTTCTTC

abundance: -
v_gene: TRBV7-9
j_gene: TRBJ2-7
d_gene: -
CDR3aa: CASSFTGQSYEQYF
CDR3nt: TGTGCCAGCAGCTTTACAGGACAGTCCTACGAGCAGTACTTC

abundance: -
v_gene: TRBV4-1
j_gene: TRBJ2-1
d_gene: TRBD2
CDR3aa: CASSPSGGLRSYNEQFF
CDR3nt: TGCGCCAGCAGCCCGTCGGGGGGGCTACGATCCTACAATGAGCAGTTCTTC

abundance: -
v_gene: TRBV11-2
j_gene: TRBJ1-2
d_gene: -
CDR3aa: CASSLDHRLHYGYTF
CDR3nt: TGTGCCAGCAGCTTAGATCACAGGCTCCACTATGGCTACACCTTC

abundance: -
v_gene: TRBV19
j_gene: TRBJ2-2
d_gene: -
CDR3aa: CASRGGDIKMAGELFF
CDR3nt: TGTGCCAGTAGGGGGGGGGACATTAAGATGGCCGGGGAGCTGTTTTTT

abundance: once
v_gene: TRBV2
j_gene: TRBJ1-6
d_gene: -
CDR3aa: CASTGGRNNSPLHF
CDR3nt: TGTGCCAGCACCGGAGGGCGGAATAATTCACCCCTCCACTTT

abundance: once
v_gene: TRBV28
j_gene: TRBJ1-2
d_gene: -
CDR3aa: CASSSRVRAGFHTF
CDR3nt: TGTGCCAGCAGTAGCAGGGTGAGGGCGGGATTTCACACCTTC

abundance: -
v_gene: TRBV19
j_gene: TRBJ2-3
d_gene: -
CDR3aa: CASSPRGRATDTQYF
CDR3nt: TGTGCCAGTAGTCCCCGAGGCCGCGCCACAGATACGCAGTATTTT

abundance: -
v_gene: TRBV10-3
j_gene: TRBJ1-6
d_gene: -
CDR3aa: CAISETSSYNSPLHF
CDR3nt: TGTGCCATCAGTGAAACGAGCTCCTATAATTCACCCCTCCACTTT

abundance: -
v_gene: TRBV11-1
j_gene: TRBJ2-1
d_gene: -
CDR3aa: CASSLSSNEQFF
CDR3nt: TGTGCCAGCAGCTTGAGTTCTAATGAGCAGTTCTTC

abundance: -
v_gene: TRBV7-2
j_gene: TRBJ2-2
d_gene: -
CDR3aa: CASSLVRGWLAANTGELFF
CDR3nt: TGTGCCAGCAGCTTAGTAAGGGGGTGGCTAGCGGCGAACACCGGGGAGCTGTTTTTT

abundance: -
v_gene: TRBV4-1
j_gene: TRBJ1-1
d_gene: TRBD1
CDR3aa: CASSQDGQAESNTEAFF
CDR3nt: TGCGCCAGCAGCCAAGACGGACAGGCCGAATCTAACACTGAAGCTTTCTTT